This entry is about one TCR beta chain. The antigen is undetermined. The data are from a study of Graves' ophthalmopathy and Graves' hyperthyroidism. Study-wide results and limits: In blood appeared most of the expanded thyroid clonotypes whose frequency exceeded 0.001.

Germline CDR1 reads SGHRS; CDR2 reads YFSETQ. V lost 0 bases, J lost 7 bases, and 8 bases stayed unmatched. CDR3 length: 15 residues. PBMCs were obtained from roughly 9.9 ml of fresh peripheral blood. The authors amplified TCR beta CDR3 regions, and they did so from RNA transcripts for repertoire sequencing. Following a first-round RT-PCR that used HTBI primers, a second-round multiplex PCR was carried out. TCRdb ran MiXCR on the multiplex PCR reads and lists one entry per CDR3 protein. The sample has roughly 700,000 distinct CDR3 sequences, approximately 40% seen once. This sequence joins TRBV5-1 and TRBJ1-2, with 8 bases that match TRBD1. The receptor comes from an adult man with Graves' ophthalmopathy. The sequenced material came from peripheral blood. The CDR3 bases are TGCGCCAGCAGCTTGGGACAGGGGCTCGGGTTTGGCTACACCTTC. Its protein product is CASSLGQGLGFGYTF.